Each of the 11 T cell receptor beta chains below was sequenced from the same sample in a study of T cell responses to AZD1222 COVID-19 vaccine. Clones were sequenced by immunoSEQ multiplex PCR, and TCRdb holds only the in-frame ones, with some missing. The data show over 100,000 clones, with approximately 91% seen just once and approximately 6% held by the top ten. Sequenced here: peripheral blood, sampled on day 0 of AZD1222 vaccination. The receptors derive from an adult in good health.

The rearrangement joins TRBV5-1 to TRBJ2-1; tentatively, D is TRBD1 or TRBD2 (5 bases each). Germline values: CDR1 SGHRS, CDR2 YFSETQ. V shed 4 bases and J shed 2 bases, with 16 bases lying between them. The CDR3 contains 16 residues. CDR3 DNA: TGCGCCAGCAGCCCCCGGGGCCGCTCTACCTACAATGAGCAGTTCTTC. Translated, it gives CASSPRGRSTYNEQFF.

This sequence joins TRBV9 and TRBJ1-5; 12 nucleotides align to TRBD1. Germline assignment: CDR1 SGDLS and CDR2 YYNGEE. CDR3 length: 15 residues. J gave up 6 bases and V 4 bases, and 5 bases lay outside the gene matches. This chain's CDR3 is CASSTGTGGFQPQHF. In DNA, the CDR3 is TGTGCCAGCAGCACCGGGACAGGGGGCTTTCAGCCCCAGCATTTT.

This clone appeared a single time. V is TRBV11-1 and J is TRBJ1-2; no definite D call. The CDR3 runs to 13 residues. Germline V gene sequence: CDR1 SGHAT, CDR2 FQDESV (reference sequence). The ends were cut back, 1 base at V and 4 bases at J, with 7 bases in the middle. The CDR3: CASSLDRSYGYTF. The CDR3 DNA reads as TGTGCCAGCAGCTTAGATAGAAGCTATGGCTACACCTTC.

The gene calls are TRBV7-3 and TRBJ1-3, with 11 bases lining up with TRBD1. V lost 4 bases to trimming and J lost 5 bases; unmatched junction nucleotides: 10. The length of the CDR3 is 17 residues. From germline, CDR1 is SGHTA and CDR2 FQGTGA. CDR3 residues: CASSSLPGQGERNTIYF. CDR3 sequence (DNA): TGTGCCAGCAGCTCCCTGCCGGGACAGGGGGAGAGAAACACCATATATTTT.

This sequence joins TRBV5-5 and TRBJ1-6, with D unclear. Germline lookup yields CDR1 SGHKS and CDR2 YYEKEE (reference sequence). The CDR3 runs to 13 residues. V lost 4 bases and J 14 bases, leaving 16 bases between the germline ends. The CDR3 coding sequence is TGTGCCAGCAGCGTCCGGGTACCACTGGCCCTCCACTTT. It yields the protein CASSVRVPLALHF.

V and J are TRBV2 and TRBJ1-1, with no clear D. Germline CDR1 SNHLY, CDR2 FYNNEI. This CDR3 is built from 13 residues. V gave up 6 bases and J gave up 6 bases, with 14 bases separating them. The CDR3 reads CASRRVKGAEAFF. The DNA for the CDR3 is TGTGCCAGCAGGAGGGTGAAGGGCGCTGAAGCTTTCTTT. The full variable domain, in which reference TRBV2 and TRBJ1-1 provide the parts outside the CDR3, is EPEVTQTPSHQVTQMGQEVILRCVPISNHLYFYWYRQILGQKVEFLVSFYNNEISEKSEIFDDQFSVERPDGSNFTLKIRSTKLEDSAMYFCASRRVKGAEAFFGQGTRLTVV.

The chain combines TRBV7-2 with TRBJ1-1; D is uncertain. Trimming pared 3 bases from V and 11 bases from J, leaving 10 bases between. Germline V CDR1 and CDR2: SGHTA, FQGNSA. The CDR3 length is 11 residues. The CDR3 protein is CASSFLLSAFF. The DNA of the CDR3 is TGTGCCAGCAGCTTCCTTCTAAGCGCTTTCTTT.

J is TRBJ1-3 and V is TRBV4-3, with D hard to call. V lost 7 bases and J lost 0, with 10 bases in between. Germline V gene lookup returns CDR1 LGHNA and CDR2 YSLEER. The CDR3 has 14 residues. The CDR3 nucleotides read TGCGCCAGCACCGAACAGAGCTCTGGAAACACCATATATTTT. This encodes CASTEQSSGNTIYF.

The V and J genes are TRBV5-1 and TRBJ1-2; D might be TRBD1 (5 bases). V was pared by 0 bases and J by 7 bases, with 13 bases between. Germline lookup yields CDR1 SGHRS and CDR2 YFSETQ. There are 14 residues in the CDR3. The CDR3 bases are TGCGCCAGCAGCTTGGAGACAGTCAAGGGTGGCTACACCTTC. It yields the protein CASSLETVKGGYTF.

This chain links TRBV7-8 with TRBJ1-3; no definite D call. The V end lost 1 base, the J end lost 1 base, and 17 bases lay between the germline ends. The CDR3 consists of 18 residues. Germline CDR1 SGHVS, CDR2 FQNEAQ. The CDR3 region is CASSLGSMFPDSGNTIYF. The CDR3 region has the DNA TGTGCCAGCAGCTTAGGAAGTATGTTCCCCGATTCTGGAAACACCATATATTTT.

The chain recombines TRBV29-1 with TRBJ2-5, with D possibly matching TRBD2 (6 bases). CDR3 size: 18 residues. V gave up 2 bases and J gave up 0 bases, with 22 bases separating them. Germline V gives CDR1 SQVTM, CDR2 ANQGSEA. The CDR3 DNA reads TGCAGCGTTGAATTCTTCAACGCGGGGCTTCTGAACCAAGAGACCCAGTACTTC. Encoded protein: CSVEFFNAGLLNQETQYF. The full variable domain, with the rest looked up from reference TRBV29-1 and TRBJ2-5, is SAVISQKPSRDICQRGTSLTIQCQVDSQVTMMFWYRQQPGQSLTLIATANQGSEATYESGFVIDKFPISRPNLTFSTLTVSNMSPEDSSIYLCSVEFFNAGLLNQETQYFGPGTRLLVL.